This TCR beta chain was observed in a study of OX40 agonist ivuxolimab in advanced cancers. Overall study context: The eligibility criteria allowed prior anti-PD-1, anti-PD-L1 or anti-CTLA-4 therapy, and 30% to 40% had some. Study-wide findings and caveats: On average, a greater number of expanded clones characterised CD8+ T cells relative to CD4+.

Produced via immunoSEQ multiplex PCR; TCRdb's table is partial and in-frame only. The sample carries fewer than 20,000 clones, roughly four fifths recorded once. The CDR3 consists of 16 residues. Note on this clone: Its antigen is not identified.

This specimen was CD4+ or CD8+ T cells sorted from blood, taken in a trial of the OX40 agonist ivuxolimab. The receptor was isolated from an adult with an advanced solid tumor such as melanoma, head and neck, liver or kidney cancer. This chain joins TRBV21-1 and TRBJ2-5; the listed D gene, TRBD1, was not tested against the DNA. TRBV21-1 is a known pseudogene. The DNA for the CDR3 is TGTGCCAGGGTTGGCACCGACAGGGAAGTGGTGTTGGGGAAGTACTTC. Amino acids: CARVGTDREVVLGKYF.